The T cell receptor beta chain described here comes from a study of CD8 T cells in ankylosing spondylitis. TCRdb reprocessed the 5' RACE reads with MiXCR, giving one entry per CDR3 protein. The sample includes 150,000 to 200,000 distinct CDR3 sequences, about 17% seen only once; the top ten take approximately 7.8%. This clonotype was picked up a small number of times. The CDR3 has 10 amino acids. From germline, CDR1 is GTSNPN and CDR2 SVGIG (reference sequence). Between the trimmed V and J ends, which lost 8 bases and 9 bases, there was a span of 8 bases. V and J are TRBV30 and TRBJ1-6; D not certain. Sequencing used blood, either unsorted or a sorted T cell fraction (not recorded which). The source is a male donor with ankylosing spondylitis or in good health (not recorded which). This CDR3 reads CAGGGSPLHF. In DNA, the CDR3 is TGTGCCGGCGGTGGTTCACCCCTCCACTTT. Drawing the rest from reference TRBV30 and TRBJ1-6, the complete variable domain is SQTIHQWPATLVQPVGSPLSLECTVEGTSNPNLYWYRQAAGRGLQLLFYSVGIGQISSEVPQNLSASRPQDRQFILSSKKLLLSDSGFYLCAGGGSPLHFGNGTRLTVT.